This T cell receptor beta chain appears in the sequencing data of a study of blood T cell repertoires in COVID-19 (dated by TCRdb to the early 2020s). A note on the overall study: The collaborator samples originated in the United States, Italy and Spain and spanned the acute and convalescent phases of COVID-19. The material from the prospective study consisted of cDNA or gDNA derived from T cells, B-cell-depleted T cells, or PBMCs. Subjects who had been exposed to COVID-19, were actively infected with it, or had recovered from it provided the deeply sampled blood TCRbeta repertoires that made up the dataset. The repertoires were made available in a free public database intended to serve as a resource for research on the immune response to SARS-CoV-2. The samples were drawn from two sources: the first 160 participants of the ongoing ImmuneRACE study, and fewer than 1,500 subjects contributed by 6 global collaborators. Sample metadata almost always included a de-identified subject ID, COVID-19 status, age in years and sex. HLA class I and class II types, where available, came from metadata supplied by the sample provider rather than from assay-based typing. The full study reports these points: How much clinical and demographic metadata was included differed by source and by participant, and the metadata was provided uncurated.

In the prospective study, participants were about 18 to 100 years old, resided in approximately 22 geographic areas of the United States, and were enrolled through a virtual design. To assign participants to cohorts, the prospective study relied on clinical history that participants themselves reported in a screening survey and a study questionnaire. Recovered participants in ImmuneRACE Cohort 3 were defined by two consecutive negative NP/OP PCR tests, clearance by a healthcare professional, or resolution of symptoms. Each participant in the prospective study had whole blood, serum and a nasopharyngeal or oropharyngeal swab collected by mobile phlebotomists. Participants in the prospective study had the option to provide additional blood draws and questionnaires over a roughly two-month period. Before DNA extraction, prospective study blood samples were shipped either frozen or at room temperature.

The immunoSEQ Assay, a bias-controlled multiplex PCR, was used to amplify TCRbeta CDR3 regions from genomic DNA. The authors' analysis ran thus. The number of nucleated cells in each sample was estimated from the amplification of reference gene primers within the assay. To quantify the absolute abundance of each unique TCRbeta CDR3 rearrangement, sequence reads were collapsed and filtered. For each sample, productive Simpson clonality was calculated by taking the square root of Simpson's diversity index across productive rearrangements. TCRdb obtained this table from immuneACCESS and retained in-frame rearrangements with V and J assigned. These tables miss some clones; where compared with another copy, unresolved V genes account for less than half of the shortfall, and the remainder is unexplained. The V and J calls and clone size are taken from that table; D and trimming were inferred from the DNA. For this sample there are about 380,000 clones; 88% appear just once. Less than 1.5% of the sample belongs to the ten largest clones.

The CDR3 holds 12 amino acids from the cysteine to the phenylalanine. Just CDR3 DNA is preserved here, 36 bases in frame from base 1. A distance of 9 bases separates the germline ends of V and J, which lose 5 bases and 5 bases respectively. Notes on this clone: Its binding antigen is unknown. Base-call qualities are not available, and no considerably larger clone is one nucleotide away.

Sample: PBMCs or T cells enriched from blood (not recorded which). The rearranged segments are TRBV12-3 or TRBV12-4 and TRBJ1-2; TRBD1 could be the D gene, as 5 bases match. The TCR was taken from a woman aged 18 to 35 who had recovered from COVID-19. The CDR3 sequence is CASSMTEYGYTF. The DNA sequence follows: TGTGCCAGCAGTATGACAGAGTATGGCTACACCTTC.